Listed below are T cell receptor beta chains from one sample, sequenced in a study of blood T cell repertoires in COVID-19. Some clones are missing from TCRdb's copy, which holds only in-frame ones; the method was immunoSEQ multiplex PCR. Among around 310,000 clones, roughly nine tenths were seen once, and the ten largest hold about a tenth. Sequences were obtained from PBMCs or T cells enriched from blood (not recorded which). The receptors here all came from a woman between 25 and 40 years old who had recovered from COVID-19. CDR3s leave out the opening cysteine and the closing phenylalanine or tryptophan. Fields, in order: J gene, clone size, V gene, CDR3 protein. Clone sizes are given selectively: once, few, many, or a class where the clone is expanded.

TRBJ2-2 - TRBV5-4 ASSQLAGGPPGELF
TRBJ2-7 - TRBV5-1 ASSWTGGGEQY
TRBJ1-6 - TRBV11-2 ASSFTGINSPLH
TRBJ2-5 - TRBV5-1 ASSSAGLAGVSWETQY
TRBJ2-1 - TRBV29-1 SVVRGRREEQF
TRBJ1-5 - TRBV11-2 ASSLRSTQPQH
TRBJ2-3 few TRBV2 ASSESGVKDTQY
TRBJ2-1 once TRBV13 ASSPPSGRGRGEQF
TRBJ1-3 - TRBV5-1 ASSLMTSAHSGNTIY
TRBJ2-4 - TRBV4-1 ASSQAGQLAKNIQY
TRBJ2-7 - TRBV2 ASSPVQSSYEQY
TRBJ2-3 - TRBV27 ASSSRLAGVGTDTQY
TRBJ1-1 few TRBV30 AWSKGGSAEAF
TRBJ2-7 - TRBV5-6 ASSLPTGARSEQY
TRBJ1-2 - TRBV29-1 SVAIQGTNYGYT
TRBJ1-1 few TRBV29-1 SVDKMQGKGIYF
TRBJ1-5 - TRBV5-1 ASSSGSNQPQH
TRBJ1-5 - TRBV30 GWGQGHQPQH
TRBJ1-3 - TRBV7-2 ASSFEVSSYSGNTIY
TRBJ2-1 - TRBV2 ASSEALGQGPREQF
TRBJ1-2 - TRBV30 AWDRGYLLGYT
TRBJ2-1 - TRBV5-1 ASSLAGTGGHNEQF
TRBJ2-1 - TRBV4-1 ASSPRGLAGRTAYNEQF
TRBJ1-1 - TRBV6-4 ASSDTKTNTEAF
TRBJ1-1 once TRBV28 ASSSRRQGVATEAF
TRBJ2-6 - TRBV3-1/TRBV3-2 ASSLGLFSGANVLT
TRBJ1-4 - TRBV30 AWRPPDIWEKLF
TRBJ1-1 - TRBV27 ASSLLKWGVGLPDTEAF
TRBJ2-1 many TRBV6-4 ASSELAGGNNEQF
TRBJ2-3 few TRBV30 AWKGLADSVTDTQY